What follows are 10 T cell receptor beta chains derived from one specimen sequenced in a study of T cells in Graves' hyperthyroidism and ophthalmopathy. TCR beta CDR3 sequences were amplified from RNA transcripts. When the TCR CDR3 underwent first-round RT-PCR, the HTBI primer set was used. A single record per CDR3 protein comes from TCRdb applying MiXCR to the multiplex PCR reads. The table lists 500,000 to 600,000 distinct CDR3 sequences, about 43% of them singletons. The sample was peripheral blood or thyroid tissue (not recorded which). The receptor source for this set is a woman aged 18 to 35 with Graves' hyperthyroidism.

J is TRBJ2-5 and V is TRBV5-1; possibly TRBD1 for D (6 bases). The CDR3 sequence is 14 residues long. V was shortened by 3 bases and J by 2 bases, with 11 bases between the two germline ends. Germline CDR1 reads SGHRS; CDR2 reads YFSETQ. CDR3 sequence: CASSSRTVQETQYF. CDR3 nucleotides: TGCGCCAGCAGCTCACGGACAGTTCAAGAGACCCAGTACTTC. Based on the CDR3 plus reference TRBV5-1 and TRBJ2-5, the full variable domain is KAGVTQTPRYLIKTRGQQVTLSCSPISGHRSVSWYQQTPGQGLQFLFEYFSETQRNKGNFPGRFSGRQFSNSRSEMNVSTLELGDSALYLCASSSRTVQETQYFGPGTRLLVL.

The gene calls are TRBV19 and TRBJ2-3, with TRBD1 matching 8 bases. The CDR3 totals 15 residues. V was pared by 5 bases and J by 2 bases, with 6 bases of the junction left unmatched. The germline V gene encodes CDR1 LNHDA and CDR2 SQIVND (reference sequence). The CDR3 is CASSAGQGITDTQYF. CDR3 bases: TGTGCCAGTAGTGCCGGACAGGGAATCACAGATACGCAGTATTTT.

This chain uses TRBV29-1 with TRBJ2-2; D may be TRBD2 (5 bases). With 8 bases removed from V and 0 bases from J, the gap between germline ends came to 10 bases. Germline V gene sequence: CDR1 SQVTM, CDR2 ANQGSEA. The CDR3 has 13 amino acids. This chain's CDR3 is CSFERTNTGELFF. The CDR3 region has the DNA TGCAGCTTCGAGCGGACGAACACCGGGGAGCTGTTTTTT.

The sample holds one count of this clonotype. J is TRBJ1-2 and V is TRBV29-1; 7 positions agree with TRBD1. The CDR3 sequence is 14 residues long. In germline, CDR1 is SQVTM, CDR2 ANQGSEA. V trimming: 3 bases; J trimming: 0 bases; junction bases outside the gene matches: 4. CDR3 amino acids: CSVETGFTNYGYTF. DNA for the CDR3: TGCAGCGTTGAGACAGGGTTTACTAACTATGGCTACACCTTC.

This clonotype was seen ten or more times. This chain joins TRBV3-1 and TRBJ2-5, with TRBD2 matching 14 bases. V lost 4 bases, J lost 8 bases, and 9 bases stayed unmatched. CDR3 length: 16 amino acids. Germline V gene sequence: CDR1 LGHDT, CDR2 YNNKEL (reference sequence). This chain's CDR3 is CASSPTRTSGGSTQYF. DNA of the CDR3: TGTGCCAGCAGCCCCACTCGGACTAGCGGGGGGAGTACCCAGTACTTC.

The chain links TRBV7-2 to TRBJ2-5; TRBD1 agrees at 8 bases. V shed 5 bases and J 4 bases; nucleotides not matched to a gene: 12. Germline-derived CDR1 and CDR2 are SGHTA and FQGNSA. There are 16 residues in the CDR3. This chain's CDR3 is CASSVDRGTTIETQYF. The CDR3 nucleotides are TGTGCCAGCAGCGTTGACAGGGGAACTACGATAGAGACCCAGTACTTC.

The chain links TRBV20-1 to TRBJ2-1, with 9 positions matching TRBD2. This CDR3 is built from 14 residues. In germline, CDR1 is DFQATT, CDR2 SNEGSKA (reference sequence). V shed 5 bases, J shed 4 bases, and the junction held 6 bases outside the gene matches. As DNA, the CDR3 is TGCAGTGCTGGAGGACTAGCGTTTTACAATGAGCAGTTCTTC. Its translation: CSAGGLAFYNEQFF.

This clonotype has at least ten counts. The J gene is TRBJ1-5, the V gene TRBV27, with D tentatively TRBD1 (5 bases). V gave up 3 bases and J gave up 5 bases, with 17 bases separating them. CDR1 and CDR2 (germline): MNHEY, SMNVEV (reference sequence). This CDR3 spans 16 amino acids. CDR3 residues: CASSLYSQARDQPQHF. The CDR3 region has the DNA TGTGCCAGCAGTTTGTATTCACAGGCAAGGGATCAGCCCCAGCATTTT.

With respect to this clonotype: With a much larger clone just one base away, this may be a read error. The chain employs TRBV6-1 and TRBJ1-2; D not certain. The CDR3 has 12 residues. CDR1 and CDR2 (germline): MNHNS, SASEGT. V was cut by 3 bases and J by 6 bases, with 8 bases left in between. In nucleotides, the CDR3 is TGTGCCAGCAGTGAGACCGTTGATGGCTACACCTTC. Its protein product is CASSETVDGYTF.

This chain uses TRBV7-9 with TRBJ2-7; TRBD2 aligns across 12 bases. Germline trimming cut 5 bases from V and 5 bases from J; bases unmatched to any gene: 4. The CDR3 contains 14 residues. Per the germline V gene, CDR1 is SEHNR and CDR2 is FQNEAQ (reference sequence). CDR3 in DNA: TGTGCCAGCAGCCACCTAGCGGGGGGGGACGAGCAGTACTTC. This encodes CASSHLAGGDEQYF.